A selection of T cell receptor beta chains follows, all from one sample in a study of blood T cell repertoires in COVID-19. Sequenced by immunoSEQ multiplex PCR; TCRdb stores in-frame clones only, minus some. The sample has roughly 60,000 clones, 78% seen once. Sequenced sample: peripheral blood. The receptors were gathered from a human donor in a cohort sampled during active COVID-19. The CDR3 runs from the conserved cysteine through the conserved F or W. D genes are given only for firm matches. Size is omitted from some rows. Given values are once, few, many or a class for expanded clones.

clone_size	j_call	v_call	d_call	cdr3_aa	cdr3_nt
NA	TRBJ2-2	TRBV5-1	NA	CASSSTRFTNTGELFF	TGCGCCAGCAGCTCGACGCGGTTTACGAACACCGGGGAGCTGTTTTTT
NA	TRBJ2-1	TRBV7-3	NA	CASSLFPRGDEQFF	TGTGCCAGCAGCCTGTTTCCCAGGGGCGATGAGCAGTTCTTC
NA	TRBJ1-2	TRBV2	TRBD1	CASRTGQGATGYTF	TGTGCCAGCAGGACCGGACAGGGGGCGACTGGCTACACCTTC
NA	TRBJ2-2	TRBV28	TRBD2	CASSLFSGRATGELFF	TGTGCCAGCAGTTTATTCAGCGGGAGGGCCACCGGGGAGCTGTTTTTT
NA	TRBJ2-7	TRBV19	NA	CASSRSRNSYEQYF	TGTGCCAGTAGTCGGTCGCGGAACTCCTACGAGCAGTACTTC
NA	TRBJ2-6	TRBV10-1	TRBD1	CASSEEDRGVSGANVLTF	TGCGCCAGCAGTGAAGAGGACAGGGGAGTGTCTGGGGCCAACGTCCTGACTTTC
NA	TRBJ1-2	TRBV14	NA	CASSRLGGAYGYTF	TGTGCCAGCAGCCGGCTTGGGGGCGCTTATGGCTACACCTTC
NA	TRBJ1-2	TRBV2	NA	CASSRDINYGYTF	TGTGCCAGCAGCCGGGACATTAACTATGGCTACACCTTC
once	TRBJ2-1	TRBV11-2	NA	CASSLSGPYNEQFF	TGTGCCAGCAGCCTAAGCGGACCCTACAATGAGCAGTTCTTC
NA	TRBJ1-5	TRBV9	NA	CASSTRQPQHF	TGTGCCAGCAGCACGCGACAGCCCCAGCATTTT
NA	TRBJ1-3	TRBV6-1	NA	CASSEAHGGSSGNTIYF	TGTGCCAGCAGTGAAGCGCATGGGGGCAGCTCTGGAAACACCATATATTTT
NA	TRBJ1-1	TRBV2	TRBD1	CASSGDSQNTEAFF	TGTGCCAGCAGCGGGGACAGTCAGAACACTGAAGCTTTCTTT
NA	TRBJ1-1	TRBV11-3	NA	CASSLPIGTEAFF	TGTGCCAGCAGCTTACCCATCGGGACTGAAGCTTTCTTT
NA	TRBJ1-5	TRBV5-1	NA	CASSPGQSNQPQHF	TGCGCCAGCAGCCCTGGACAAAGCAATCAGCCCCAGCATTTT
NA	TRBJ1-5	TRBV6-5	NA	CASSSWWGAQHF	TGTGCCAGCAGCTCCTGGTGGGGAGCCCAGCATTTT
NA	TRBJ1-2	TRBV28	TRBD1	CASSLWTGGTDGYTF	TGTGCCAGCAGTTTGTGGACAGGGGGTACAGATGGCTACACCTTC
NA	TRBJ1-2	TRBV5-4	NA	CASSPDGNYGYTF	TGTGCCAGCAGCCCCGACGGGAACTATGGCTACACCTTC
NA	TRBJ2-1	TRBV7-3	NA	CASSVTSGNEQFF	TGTGCCAGCAGCGTCACTAGTGGCAATGAGCAGTTCTTC
once	TRBJ2-5	TRBV19	TRBD2	CASSMTGGRGQETQYF	TGTGCCAGTAGTATGACGGGCGGGAGAGGGCAAGAGACCCAGTACTTC
NA	TRBJ1-4	TRBV7-2	TRBD1	CASSLGDRTNEKLFF	TGTGCCAGCAGCTTAGGGGACAGAACTAATGAAAAACTGTTTTTT
once	TRBJ1-2	TRBV6-1	NA	CASSEGQGFGYTF	TGTGCCAGCAGTGAAGGTCAGGGGTTCGGCTACACCTTC
once	TRBJ2-3	TRBV30	NA	CAWSVLNTDTQYF	TGTGCCTGGAGTGTATTAAATACAGATACGCAGTATTTT
NA	TRBJ1-5	TRBV7-8	TRBD1	CASSLDTGEGNQPQHF	TGTGCCAGCAGCTTAGATACAGGGGAAGGCAATCAGCCCCAGCATTTT
NA	TRBJ2-2	TRBV19	TRBD1	CASSEDRAGELFF	TGTGCCAGTAGTGAGGACAGGGCCGGGGAGCTGTTTTTT
NA	TRBJ2-2	TRBV5-5	NA	CASSLSWTGRGTGELFF	TGTGCCAGCAGTCTCTCATGGACAGGGAGGGGCACCGGGGAGCTGTTTTTT
NA	TRBJ1-6	TRBV9	NA	CASSALTGGNSPLHF	TGTGCCAGCAGCGCGCTGACAGGCGGCAATTCACCCCTCCACTTT
few	TRBJ2-7	TRBV7-9	TRBD2	CASSSGLAGVNSYEQYF	TGTGCCAGCAGCTCGGGACTAGCGGGAGTTAATTCCTACGAGCAGTACTTC
NA	TRBJ1-2	TRBV18	NA	CASSPIGAESYGYTF	TGTGCCAGCTCACCAATAGGGGCGGAAAGCTATGGCTACACCTTC
NA	TRBJ2-2	TRBV6-6	NA	CASSAGQKSTGELFF	TGTGCCAGCAGTGCGGGACAGAAGAGCACCGGGGAGCTGTTTTTT
NA	TRBJ1-1	TRBV18	TRBD1	CASSPTGPVGTEAFF	TGTGCCAGCTCGCCGACAGGGCCGGTCGGCACTGAAGCTTTCTTT
NA	TRBJ1-3	TRBV11-1	NA	CASSSAGVSGNTIYF	TGTGCCAGCAGCTCCGCGGGGGTCTCTGGAAACACCATATATTTT
few	TRBJ2-7	TRBV7-6	TRBD2	CASSHLGTSGNYEQYF	TGTGCCAGCAGTCACCTCGGGACTAGCGGAAACTACGAGCAGTACTTC
NA	TRBJ1-2	TRBV4-3	TRBD1	CASSPGDRVHGYTF	TGCGCCAGCAGCCCGGGGGACAGGGTACATGGCTACACCTTC
NA	TRBJ1-1	TRBV14	NA	CASSQDEGVIDTEAFF	TGTGCCAGCAGCCAAGATGAGGGAGTTATCGACACTGAAGCTTTCTTT
NA	TRBJ2-2	TRBV11-3	NA	CASSLSSITGELFF	TGTGCCAGCAGCTTATCTAGCATCACCGGGGAGCTGTTTTTT
NA	TRBJ2-1	TRBV5-1	TRBD2	CASSRGTSGVDEQFF	TGCGCCAGCAGCCGAGGGACTAGCGGGGTCGATGAGCAGTTCTTC
NA	TRBJ1-1	TRBV28	NA	CASSQGGVGNTEAFF	TGTGCCAGCAGCCAAGGGGGGGTGGGGAACACTGAAGCTTTCTTT
NA	TRBJ1-6	TRBV12-3/TRBV12-4	NA	CASSNTGYPLHF	TGTGCCAGCAGTAATACAGGGTATCCCCTCCACTTT
NA	TRBJ2-1	TRBV9	NA	CASSVARVYNEQFF	TGTGCCAGCAGCGTCGCCAGGGTCTACAATGAGCAGTTCTTC
NA	TRBJ2-5	TRBV19	TRBD1	CASRGTGQVGETQYF	TGTGCCAGTCGGGGTACAGGACAGGTGGGGGAGACCCAGTACTTC
NA	TRBJ1-2	TRBV6-2/TRBV6-3	NA	CASSYEPDYGYTF	TGTGCCAGCAGTTACGAGCCCGACTATGGCTACACCTTC
NA	TRBJ1-4	TRBV3-1/TRBV3-2	NA	CASSRQGMGEKLFF	TGTGCCAGCAGCCGGCAGGGGATGGGTGAAAAACTGTTTTTT
NA	TRBJ2-1	TRBV24-1	TRBD1	CATRDSTYNEQFF	TGTGCCACCCGGGACAGTACCTACAATGAGCAGTTCTTC
NA	TRBJ2-1	TRBV27	NA	CASNMQQGHEQFF	TGTGCCAGCAATATGCAACAGGGCCATGAGCAGTTCTTC
once	TRBJ2-3	TRBV5-1	NA	CASSSGKNRDTQYF	TGCGCCAGCAGCTCCGGGAAGAATCGGGATACGCAGTATTTT
NA	TRBJ1-4	TRBV19	TRBD1	CASSIGTGGGKLFF	TGTGCCAGTAGTATCGGGACAGGGGGCGGAAAACTGTTTTTT
NA	TRBJ2-7	TRBV15	NA	CATSRDGALRVRGFKDF	TGTGCCACCAGCAGAGATGGCGCGCTGAGGGTACGAGGTTTTAAGGACTTC
NA	TRBJ2-2	TRBV4-2	NA	CASSQDPGSGELFF	TGTGCCAGCAGCCAAGATCCGGGAAGCGGGGAGCTGTTTTTT
NA	TRBJ1-4	TRBV7-2	NA	CASSFGPPATNEKLFF	TGTGCCAGCAGCTTTGGGCCCCCGGCAACTAATGAAAAACTGTTTTTT
NA	TRBJ2-5	TRBV6-1	TRBD2	CASSEVGWGGRKTQYF	TGTGCCAGCAGTGAAGTGGGGTGGGGCGGGAGAAAGACCCAGTACTTC
NA	TRBJ1-6	TRBV5-1	NA	CASGTRPGSYNSPLHF	TGCGCCAGCGGTACGAGGCCGGGTTCCTATAATTCACCCCTCCACTTT
NA	TRBJ2-1	TRBV7-3	TRBD2	CASSQGTSGRVPYNEQFF	TGTGCCAGCAGCCAAGGGACTAGCGGGAGGGTGCCCTACAATGAGCAGTTCTTC
NA	TRBJ2-3	TRBV6-2/TRBV6-3	NA	CASSYQTTSTDTQYF	TGTGCCAGCAGTTACCAAACTACTAGCACAGATACGCAGTATTTT
NA	TRBJ2-2	TRBV28	TRBD1	CASSLSSGQGTGELFF	TGTGCCAGCAGTTTAAGCTCCGGACAGGGCACCGGGGAGCTGTTTTTT
NA	TRBJ2-3	TRBV7-9	TRBD2	CASSSVAGGSTDTQYF	TGTGCCAGCAGCTCTGTAGCGGGGGGAAGCACAGATACGCAGTATTTT
NA	TRBJ1-1	TRBV7-6	NA	CASSPRRRDTSEAFF	TGTGCCAGCAGCCCGCGTCGTCGGGACACCTCTGAAGCTTTCTTT
NA	TRBJ1-5	TRBV6-6	NA	CASLWSQGSQPQHF	TGTGCCAGTCTTTGGAGTCAAGGGAGTCAGCCCCAGCATTTT
once	TRBJ2-1	TRBV9	NA	CASSAAGRVGNEQFF	TGTGCCAGCAGCGCCGCGGGAAGGGTAGGAAATGAGCAGTTCTTC
NA	TRBJ1-1	TRBV7-9	NA	CASSPDGGSEAFF	TGTGCCAGCAGCCCTGATGGGGGCTCTGAAGCTTTCTTT
NA	TRBJ2-1	TRBV5-8	TRBD2	CASSRGLASPEQFF	TGTGCCAGCAGCCGGGGACTAGCGTCACCCGAGCAGTTCTTC